This T cell receptor (beta chain) was recorded in a study of post-analysis software for immune sequencing data. Study conclusions and caveats: Normalized Chao1 diversity was significantly reduced in patients versus controls. There were five TRBV segments more frequent in patients than controls, and TRBV5-6, TRBV5-1 and TRBV20-1 were among them.

Germline values: CDR1 MNHNY, CDR2 SVGAGI (reference sequence). This CDR3 comprises 16 residues. Between the trimmed V and J ends, which lost 2 bases and 5 bases, there was a span of 18 bases. As regards this clonotype: The antigen is not known.

Each TCR beta cDNA library carried unique molecular identifiers. Via MiXCR, TCRdb re-called the PCR reads, giving one row per CDR3 protein. The sample consists of about 430,000 distinct CDR3 sequences, more than 30% of them appearing once. The sequencing sample was made of blood. The chain uses TRBV6-6 and TRBJ1-2; TRBD1 might be the D (6 bases). This TCR was sampled from a girl between 2 and 10 years old with multiple sclerosis. The CDR3 spells CASSYIGETGDYGYTF. CDR3 nucleotides: TGTGCCAGCAGTTACATAGGGGAGACAGGAGATTATGGCTACACCTTC.